These 22 T cell receptor beta chains were sequenced from one sample in a study of blood T cell repertoires in COVID-19. Method: immunoSEQ multiplex PCR; TCRdb's copy keeps in-frame clones and lacks some. This table holds 70,000 or so clones, 75% to 85% found once. What was sequenced was peripheral blood. Receptors originate from a human donor in a cohort sampled during active COVID-19.

The gene calls are TRBV9 and TRBJ2-2, with 8 bases aligning to TRBD2. The CDR3 covers 15 residues. The germline CDR1 and CDR2 sequences are SGDLS and YYNGEE. V lost 0 bases to trimming and J lost 7 bases; unmatched junction nucleotides: 5. The CDR3 DNA is TGTGCCAGCAGCGTAGCCAGCGGGAGCTTCGGGGAGCTGTTTTTT. Translation: CASSVASGSFGELFF.

This clone has only a few counts. The chain combines TRBV6-6 with TRBJ1-4; 9 nucleotides match TRBD1. The CDR3 totals 15 residues. CDR1 and CDR2 from the germline V gene are MNHNY and SVGAGI (reference sequence). V shed 5 bases and J 8 bases; nucleotides not matched to a gene: 9. CDR3 protein: CASSRSGTGHEKLFF. The CDR3 DNA reads as TGTGCCAGCAGTCGATCCGGGACAGGGCACGAAAAACTGTTTTTT.

This chain joins TRBV24-1 and TRBJ2-5; TRBD2 matches at 12 bases. This CDR3 is 18 amino acids long. Germline trimming cut 0 bases from V and 4 bases from J; bases unmatched to any gene: 8. Germline V gene lookup returns CDR1 KGHDR and CDR2 SFDVKD. The CDR3 bases are TGTGCCACCAGTGATTTGGGGCTAGCGGGAGGGGTAGGAGAGACCCAGTACTTC. Translating it yields CATSDLGLAGGVGETQYF.

V and J are TRBV4-1 and TRBJ1-4; 11 bases line up with TRBD1. This CDR3 region has 16 residues. The V gene's germline CDR1 is MGHRA and CDR2 YSYEKL. The trim removed 0 bases at V and 8 bases at J, leaving 5 bases unmatched. The CDR3 reads CASSQDPGQGGEKLFF. For the CDR3, the DNA is TGCGCCAGCAGCCAAGACCCGGGACAGGGGGGGGAAAAACTGTTTTTT.

The chain uses TRBV6-5 and TRBJ1-5; possible D gene TRBD1, 5 bases. CDR1 is MNHEY and CDR2 is SVGAGI in the germline V gene. The CDR3 is made up of 14 amino acids. Between the trimmed V and J ends, which lost 2 bases and 4 bases, there was a span of 9 bases. CDR3 in amino acids: CASSYRAGNQPQHF. The CDR3, as DNA: TGTGCCAGCAGTTACAGGGCAGGGAATCAGCCCCAGCATTTT.

The chain combines TRBV7-9 with TRBJ1-3; the D is unclear. The CDR3 totals 13 residues. V was cut by 6 bases and J by 0 bases, with 6 bases left in between. CDR1 and CDR2 (germline): SEHNR, FQNEAQ (reference sequence). The CDR3 sequence: CASRQDSGNTIYF. Here the CDR3 DNA reads TGTGCCAGCAGGCAGGACTCTGGAAACACCATATATTTT.

The chain is built from TRBV29-1 and TRBJ1-2; tentative D call: TRBD1 (6 bases). V dropped 8 bases and J dropped 4 bases, with 17 bases sitting between them. Germline values: CDR1 SQVTM, CDR2 ANQGSEA. This CDR3 comprises 13 residues. The CDR3 sequence is CSYAGTSTYGYTF. The CDR3 DNA reads TGCAGCTATGCAGGGACATCTACCTATGGCTACACCTTC. Variable domain in full (rest from reference TRBV29-1 and TRBJ1-2): SAVISQKPSRDICQRGTSLTIQCQVDSQVTMMFWYRQQPGQSLTLIATANQGSEATYESGFVIDKFPISRPNLTFSTLTVSNMSPEDSSIYLCSYAGTSTYGYTFGSGTRLTVV.

The chain links TRBV11-3 to TRBJ2-3; no firm D call. Germline loops: CDR1 SGHNT, CDR2 YENEEA. V shed 1 base and J shed 4 bases, with 12 bases lying between them. This CDR3 contains 15 residues. CDR3 sequence: CASSLGGLEADTQYF. The CDR3 DNA sequence: TGTGCCAGCAGCTTAGGCGGTCTAGAAGCAGATACGCAGTATTTT.

This clone appeared a few times. The chain couples TRBV5-8 to TRBJ1-2; tentative D call: TRBD1 (6 bases). The CDR3 covers 16 residues. Deletions cut 6 bases from V and 4 bases from J, with 22 bases between. Germline lookup yields CDR1 SGHTS and CDR2 YDEGEE. The CDR3 DNA follows: TGTGCCAGCACCCCGTTTGGGTACAGGGACACCTATGGCTACACCTTC. Residues: CASTPFGYRDTYGYTF.

The chain uses TRBV18 and TRBJ2-7; 9 bases align to TRBD1. The CDR3 extends over 15 amino acids. V was clipped by 3 bases and J by 9 bases; unmatched bases: 12. Germline-derived CDR1 and CDR2 are KGHSH and LQKENI. CDR3 sequence reads: CASSPPGQGRLGQYF. For the CDR3, the DNA is TGTGCCAGCTCACCTCCGGGACAGGGTCGGCTGGGGCAGTACTTC.

The CDR3 DNA reads as TGTGCCAGCAGCCCCGGACTCCCCCCGGAGACCCAGTACTTC. Encoded protein: CASSPGLPPETQYF. The V gene is TRBV7-2, the J gene TRBJ2-5; the D gene is possibly TRBD2 (5 bases). V gave up 5 bases and J gave up 5 bases, with 15 bases separating them. Germline V lookup: CDR1 SGHTA, CDR2 FQGNSA. This CDR3 comprises 14 residues.

This clone was counted once. The chain has TRBV4-1 and TRBJ1-4, with TRBD1 matching over 10 bases. The V gene's germline CDR1 is MGHRA and CDR2 YSYEKL. CDR3 length equals 15 residues. The ends lost 1 base at V and 8 bases at J; junction bases unmatched: 4. The CDR3 DNA reads as TGCGCCAGCAGCCAAGTACGGACAGGGGGAGAAAAACTGTTTTTT. It translates to CASSQVRTGGEKLFF.

The gene calls are TRBV3-1 (or the pseudogene TRBV3-2) and TRBJ1-6; D gene uncertain. The CDR3 has 16 amino acids. V dropped 2 bases and J dropped 6 bases, with 14 bases sitting between them. Germline CDR1 reads LGHDT; CDR2 reads YNNKEL (reference sequence). The CDR3 loop is CASSQKLREPNSPLHF. The CDR3 region has the DNA TGTGCCAGCAGCCAAAAGTTGAGGGAGCCTAATTCACCCCTCCACTTT.

The rearrangement links TRBV6-2 or TRBV6-3 to TRBJ2-7; 7 bases line up with TRBD2. CDR3 length: 14 amino acids. V lost 5 bases and J lost 4; bases outside the gene matches: 8. Per germline, CDR1 MNHEY and CDR2 SVGEGT. As DNA, the CDR3 is TGTGCCAGCAGTAGCCCGGGGGGAGTGTACGAGCAGTACTTC. Translating it yields CASSSPGGVYEQYF.

V is TRBV5-1 and J is TRBJ2-7; 7 nucleotides line up with TRBD1. Unmatched junction bases numbered 13, after V lost 7 bases and J lost 6 bases. Germline V gives CDR1 SGHRS, CDR2 YFSETQ. The CDR3 sequence is 14 residues long. The CDR3 DNA sequence: TGCGCCAGCGCCAATTCAGGGGGATCTGGCGAGCAGTACTTC. Its translation is CASANSGGSGEQYF.

The chain has TRBV30 and TRBJ2-7; TRBD2 matches at 12 bases. In germline, CDR1 is GTSNPN, CDR2 SVGIG (reference sequence). The CDR3 loop spans 16 amino acids. J lost 2 bases, V lost 1 base, and 6 bases had no gene match. The CDR3 bases are TGTGCCTGGAGTGCCCGGGGACTAGCGGGTACCTACGAGCAGTACTTC. Translation: CAWSARGLAGTYEQYF. Full variable domain (rest looked up from reference TRBV30 and TRBJ2-7): SQTIHQWPATLVQPVGSPLSLECTVEGTSNPNLYWYRQAAGRGLQLLFYSVGIGQISSEVPQNLSASRPQDRQFILSSKKLLLSDSGFYLCAWSARGLAGTYEQYFGPGTRLTVT.

V usage is TRBV19 and J usage is TRBJ1-5, with no clear D. The germline V gene has CDR1 LNHDA and CDR2 SQIVND (reference sequence). The CDR3 covers 14 residues. V dropped 6 bases and J dropped 6 bases, with 15 bases sitting between them. The CDR3 nucleotides are TGTGCCAGTAGCGAGACATTGGGTGGTCAGCCCCAGCATTTT. Residues: CASSETLGGQPQHF.

The gene calls are TRBV7-6 and TRBJ2-6; D not resolved. V shed 1 base and J shed 1 base, with 5 bases lying between them. Germline assignment: CDR1 SGHVS and CDR2 FNYEAQ. This CDR3 region has 15 residues. The CDR3 region is CASSLERSGANVLTF. For the CDR3, the DNA is TGTGCCAGCAGCTTAGAGCGTTCTGGGGCCAACGTCCTGACTTTC.

The chain joins TRBV5-4 to TRBJ2-3; 14 bases line up with TRBD2. Germline CDR1 SGHNT, CDR2 YYREEE (reference sequence). The CDR3 loop spans 17 amino acids. With 2 bases clipped from V and 5 bases from J, the junction kept 7 bases outside the gene matches. The CDR3 loop is CASSFPGTSGSLDTQYF. DNA for the CDR3: TGTGCCAGCAGCTTCCCCGGGACTAGCGGGAGTCTAGATACGCAGTATTTT.

This chain links TRBV5-1 with TRBJ2-6; 7 positions match TRBD1. Germline V CDR1 and CDR2: SGHRS, YFSETQ. CDR3 length equals 16 residues. V was clipped by 4 bases and J by 0 bases; unmatched bases: 4. The CDR3 protein is CASSQGGASGANVLTF. CDR3 coding DNA: TGCGCCAGCAGCCAAGGGGGCGCCTCTGGGGCCAACGTCCTGACTTTC.

The chain recombines TRBV5-5 with TRBJ1-2; no definite D call. The V end was cut by 5 bases, the J end by 2 bases, with 13 bases between. Germline V CDR1 and CDR2: SGHKS, YYEKEE (reference sequence). This CDR3 is built from 14 residues. CDR3 nucleotide sequence: TGTGCCAGCAGTCAAAGCTACTCCAACTATGGCTACACCTTC. Protein product: CASSQSYSNYGYTF.

The CDR3 DNA is TGTGCCACAGGGGACAGGACATACGAGCAGTACTTC. Protein sequence: CATGDRTYEQYF. The chain couples TRBV28 to TRBJ2-7; 8 bases are a match to TRBD1. CDR3 length: 12 amino acids. The J segment lost 4 bases and the V segment lost 10 bases, leaving 6 bases of the junction unmatched. Germline CDR1 MDHEN, CDR2 SYDVKM. The entire variable domain, with the rest obtained from reference TRBV28 and TRBJ2-7, is as follows: DVKVTQSSRYLVKRTGEKVFLECVQDMDHENMFWYRQDPGLGLRLIYFSYDVKMKEKGDIPEGYSVSREKKERFSLILESASTNQTSMYLCATGDRTYEQYFGPGTRLTVT.